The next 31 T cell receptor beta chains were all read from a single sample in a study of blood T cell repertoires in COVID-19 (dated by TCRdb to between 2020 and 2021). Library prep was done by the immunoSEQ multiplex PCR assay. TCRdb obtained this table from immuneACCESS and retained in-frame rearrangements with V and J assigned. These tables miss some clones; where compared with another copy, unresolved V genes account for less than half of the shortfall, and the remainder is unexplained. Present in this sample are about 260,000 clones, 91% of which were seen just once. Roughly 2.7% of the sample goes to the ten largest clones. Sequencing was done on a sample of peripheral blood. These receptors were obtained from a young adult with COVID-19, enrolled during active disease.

In DNA, the CDR3 is TGCGCCAGCAGCGGGGACAGAGAGCAGTATGGCTACACCTTC. Its translation is CASSGDREQYGYTF. This rearrangement joins TRBV5-1 to TRBJ1-2, with 7 bases fitting TRBD1. Trimming took 4 bases from V and 5 from J; bases not matched to a gene: 8. The CDR3 sequence is 14 residues long. The germline V gene encodes CDR1 SGHRS and CDR2 YFSETQ.

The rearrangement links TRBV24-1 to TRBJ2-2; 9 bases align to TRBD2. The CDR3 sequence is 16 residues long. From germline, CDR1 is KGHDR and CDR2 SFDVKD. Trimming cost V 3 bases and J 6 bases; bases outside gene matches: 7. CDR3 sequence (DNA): TGTGCCACCAGTGATCGGACTAGCGCTGCGTCCGGGGAGCTGTTTTTT. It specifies CATSDRTSAASGELFF.

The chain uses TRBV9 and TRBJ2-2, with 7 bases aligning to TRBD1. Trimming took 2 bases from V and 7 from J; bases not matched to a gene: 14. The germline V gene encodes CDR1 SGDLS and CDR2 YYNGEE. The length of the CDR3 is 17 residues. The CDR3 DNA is TGTGCCAGCAGCGTGATTGGCAGGACAGGATTCGACGGGGAGCTGTTTTTT. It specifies CASSVIGRTGFDGELFF. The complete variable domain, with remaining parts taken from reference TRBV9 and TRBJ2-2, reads DSGVTQTPKHLITATGQRVTLRCSPRSGDLSVYWYQQSLDQGLQFLIQYYNGEERAKGNILERFSAQQFPDLHSELNLSSLELGDSALYFCASSVIGRTGFDGELFFGEGSRLTVL.

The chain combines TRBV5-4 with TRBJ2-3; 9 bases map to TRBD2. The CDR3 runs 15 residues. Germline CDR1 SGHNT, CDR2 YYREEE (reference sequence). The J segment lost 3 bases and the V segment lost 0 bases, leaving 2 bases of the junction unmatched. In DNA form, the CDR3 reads TGTGCCAGCAGCTTGGAGCGGGAGGAAACAGATACGCAGTATTTT. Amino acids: CASSLEREETDTQYF.

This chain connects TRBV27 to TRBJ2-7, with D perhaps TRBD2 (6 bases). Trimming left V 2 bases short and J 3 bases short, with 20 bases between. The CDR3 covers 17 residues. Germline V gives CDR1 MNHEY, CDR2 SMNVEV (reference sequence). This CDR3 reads CASSLEQYGSAIYEQYF. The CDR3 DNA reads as TGTGCCAGCAGTTTAGAACAGTACGGGAGTGCAATCTACGAGCAGTACTTC.

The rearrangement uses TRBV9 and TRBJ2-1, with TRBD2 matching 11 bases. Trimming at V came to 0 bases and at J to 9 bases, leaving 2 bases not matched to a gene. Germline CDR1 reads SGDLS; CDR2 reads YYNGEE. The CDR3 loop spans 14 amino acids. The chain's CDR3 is CASSVGTSGSEQFF. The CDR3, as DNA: TGTGCCAGCAGCGTAGGTACTAGCGGGAGTGAGCAGTTCTTC. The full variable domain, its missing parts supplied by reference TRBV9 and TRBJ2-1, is DSGVTQTPKHLITATGQRVTLRCSPRSGDLSVYWYQQSLDQGLQFLIQYYNGEERAKGNILERFSAQQFPDLHSELNLSSLELGDSALYFCASSVGTSGSEQFFGPGTRLTVL.

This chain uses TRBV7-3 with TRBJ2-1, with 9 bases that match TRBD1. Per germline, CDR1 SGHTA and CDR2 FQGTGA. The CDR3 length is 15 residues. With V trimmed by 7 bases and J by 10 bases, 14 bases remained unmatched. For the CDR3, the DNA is TGTGCCAGCACCCCGACAGGGGGGGAATCCAGGGAGCAGTTCTTC. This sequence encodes CASTPTGGESREQFF.

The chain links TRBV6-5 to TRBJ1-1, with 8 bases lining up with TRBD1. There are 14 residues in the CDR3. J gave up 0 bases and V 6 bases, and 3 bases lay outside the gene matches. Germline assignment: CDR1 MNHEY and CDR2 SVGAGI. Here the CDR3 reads CASRGTGVNTEAFF. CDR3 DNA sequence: TGTGCCAGCAGAGGGACAGGAGTGAACACTGAAGCTTTCTTT.

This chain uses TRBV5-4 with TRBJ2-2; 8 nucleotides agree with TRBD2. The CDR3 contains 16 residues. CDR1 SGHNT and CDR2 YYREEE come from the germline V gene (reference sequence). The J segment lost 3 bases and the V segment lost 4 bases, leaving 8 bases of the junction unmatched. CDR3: CASSPGGGADTGELFF. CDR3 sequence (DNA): TGTGCCAGCAGCCCGGGGGGGGGAGCGGACACCGGGGAGCTGTTTTTT.

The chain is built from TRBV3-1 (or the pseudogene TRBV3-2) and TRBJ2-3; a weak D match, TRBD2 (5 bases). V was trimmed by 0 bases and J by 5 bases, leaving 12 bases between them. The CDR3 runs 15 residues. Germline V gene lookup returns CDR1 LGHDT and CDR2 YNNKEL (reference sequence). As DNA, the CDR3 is TGTGCCAGCAGCCAAGATAGCCTAGCAGTAGATACGCAGTATTTT. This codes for CASSQDSLAVDTQYF.

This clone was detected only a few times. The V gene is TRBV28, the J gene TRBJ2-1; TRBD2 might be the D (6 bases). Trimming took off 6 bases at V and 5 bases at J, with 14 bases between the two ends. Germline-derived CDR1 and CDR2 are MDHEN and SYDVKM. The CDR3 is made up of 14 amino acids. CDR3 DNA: TGTGCCAGCAGCATGCTAGCGCTAGACAATGAGCAGTTCTTC. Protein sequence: CASSMLALDNEQFF.

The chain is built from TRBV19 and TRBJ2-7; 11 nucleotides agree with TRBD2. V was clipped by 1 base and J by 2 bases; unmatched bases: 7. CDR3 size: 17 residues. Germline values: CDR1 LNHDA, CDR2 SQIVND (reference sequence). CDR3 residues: CASSIGPSGRFTYEQYF. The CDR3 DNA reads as TGTGCCAGTAGTATAGGCCCTAGCGGGAGGTTCACCTACGAGCAGTACTTC.

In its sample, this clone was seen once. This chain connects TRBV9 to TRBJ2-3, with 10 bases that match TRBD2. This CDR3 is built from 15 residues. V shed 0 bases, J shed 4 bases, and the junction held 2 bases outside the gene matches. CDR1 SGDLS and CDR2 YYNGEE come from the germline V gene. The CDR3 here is CASSVDLAGADTQYF. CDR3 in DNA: TGTGCCAGCAGCGTAGATCTAGCGGGAGCAGATACGCAGTATTTT.

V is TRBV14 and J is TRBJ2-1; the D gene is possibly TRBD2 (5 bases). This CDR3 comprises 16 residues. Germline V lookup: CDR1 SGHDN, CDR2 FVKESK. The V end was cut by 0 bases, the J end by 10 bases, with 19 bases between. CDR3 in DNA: TGTGCCAGCAGCCAAGATCCGGACTCCCCAGGTGAGGAGCAGTTCTTC. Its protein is CASSQDPDSPGEEQFF.

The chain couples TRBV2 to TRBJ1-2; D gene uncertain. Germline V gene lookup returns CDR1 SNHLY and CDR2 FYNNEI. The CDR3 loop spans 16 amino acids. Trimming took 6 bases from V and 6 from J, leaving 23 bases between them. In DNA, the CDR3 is TGTGCCAGCAGCAATGAACTTGATCGAACCTCGGATGGCTACACCTTC. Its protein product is CASSNELDRTSDGYTF.

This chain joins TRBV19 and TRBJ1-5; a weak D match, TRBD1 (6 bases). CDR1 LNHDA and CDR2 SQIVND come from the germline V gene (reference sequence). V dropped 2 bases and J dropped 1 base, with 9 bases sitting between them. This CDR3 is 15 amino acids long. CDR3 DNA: TGTGCCAGTAGTATAACAGGGCCGAGCAATCAGCCCCAGCATTTT. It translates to CASSITGPSNQPQHF.

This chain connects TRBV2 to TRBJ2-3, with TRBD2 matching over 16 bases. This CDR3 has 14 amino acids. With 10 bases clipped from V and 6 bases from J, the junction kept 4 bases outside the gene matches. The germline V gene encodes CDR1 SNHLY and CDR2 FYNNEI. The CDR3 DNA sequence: TGTGCCACGGGACTAGCGGGAGGGCTCGATACGCAGTATTTT. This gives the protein CATGLAGGLDTQYF.

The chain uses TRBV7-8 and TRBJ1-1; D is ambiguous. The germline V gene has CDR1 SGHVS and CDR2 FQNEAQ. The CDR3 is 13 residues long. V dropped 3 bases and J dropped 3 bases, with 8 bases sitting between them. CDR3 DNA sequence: TGTGCCAGCAGCTTTCCCCCCGACACTGAAGCTTTCTTT. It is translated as CASSFPPDTEAFF.

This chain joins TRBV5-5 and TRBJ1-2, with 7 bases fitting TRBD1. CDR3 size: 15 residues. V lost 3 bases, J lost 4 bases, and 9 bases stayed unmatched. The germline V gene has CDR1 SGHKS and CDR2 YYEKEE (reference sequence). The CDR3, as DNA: TGTGCCAGCAGCTCACCCTACAAGGGGGCCTATGGCTACACCTTC. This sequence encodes CASSSPYKGAYGYTF.

The CDR3 sequence: CASSDNLGGGNEQFF. For the CDR3, the DNA is TGCGCCAGCAGTGATAATCTAGGCGGGGGCAATGAGCAGTTCTTC. V gene TRBV5-1 combines with J gene TRBJ2-1; 7 nucleotides match TRBD2. Trimming cost V 5 bases and J 6 bases; bases outside gene matches: 11. Germline loops: CDR1 SGHRS, CDR2 YFSETQ. The CDR3 length is 15 residues.

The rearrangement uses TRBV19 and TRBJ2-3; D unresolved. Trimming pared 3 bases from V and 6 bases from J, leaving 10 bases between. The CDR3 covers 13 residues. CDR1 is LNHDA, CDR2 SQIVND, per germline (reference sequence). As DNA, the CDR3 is TGTGCCAGTAGTATCCTCTCCCGGGATACGCAGTATTTT. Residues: CASSILSRDTQYF.

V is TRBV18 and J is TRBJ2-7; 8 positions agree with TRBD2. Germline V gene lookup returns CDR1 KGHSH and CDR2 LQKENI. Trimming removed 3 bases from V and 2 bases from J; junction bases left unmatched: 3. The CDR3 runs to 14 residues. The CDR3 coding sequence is TGTGCCAGCTCACCGAGCGGGGGCCCCTACGAGCAGTACTTC. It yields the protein CASSPSGGPYEQYF.

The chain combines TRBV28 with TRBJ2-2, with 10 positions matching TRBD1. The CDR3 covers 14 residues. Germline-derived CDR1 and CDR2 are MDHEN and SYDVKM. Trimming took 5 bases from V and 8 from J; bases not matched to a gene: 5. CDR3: CASSLTGGRGELFF. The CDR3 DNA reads TGTGCCAGCAGTCTGACAGGGGGCAGAGGGGAGCTGTTTTTT.

The CDR3 DNA is TGTGCCAGCAGTTCACAGGCAACTAATGAAAAACTGTTTTTT. Protein: CASSSQATNEKLFF. The chain uses TRBV6-2 or TRBV6-3 and TRBJ1-4, with D possibly TRBD1 on 5 matching bases. Germline values: CDR1 MNHEY, CDR2 SVGEGT. V was cut by 4 bases and J by 0 bases, with 6 bases left in between. CDR3 length: 14 amino acids.

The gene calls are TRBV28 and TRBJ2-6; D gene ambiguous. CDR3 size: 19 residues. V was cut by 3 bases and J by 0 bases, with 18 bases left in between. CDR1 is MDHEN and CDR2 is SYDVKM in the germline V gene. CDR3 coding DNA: TGTGCCAGCAGTTTCCACCCGACCCGGGTGGGCTCTGGGGCCAACGTCCTGACTTTC. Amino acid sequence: CASSFHPTRVGSGANVLTF. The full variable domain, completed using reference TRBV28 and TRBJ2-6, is DVKVTQSSRYLVKRTGEKVFLECVQDMDHENMFWYRQDPGLGLRLIYFSYDVKMKEKGDIPEGYSVSREKKERFSLILESASTNQTSMYLCASSFHPTRVGSGANVLTFGAGSRLTVL.

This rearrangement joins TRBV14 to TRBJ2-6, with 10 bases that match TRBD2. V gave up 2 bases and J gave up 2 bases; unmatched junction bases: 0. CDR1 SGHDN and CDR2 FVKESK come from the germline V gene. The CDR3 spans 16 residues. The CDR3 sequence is CASSQLAGAGANVLTF. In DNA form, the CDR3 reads TGTGCCAGCAGCCAACTAGCGGGAGCTGGGGCCAACGTCCTGACTTTC.

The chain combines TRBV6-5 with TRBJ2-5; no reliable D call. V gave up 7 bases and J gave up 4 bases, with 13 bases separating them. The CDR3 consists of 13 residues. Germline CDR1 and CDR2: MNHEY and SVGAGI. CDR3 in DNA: TGTGCCAGCAAGCGAGCGTGGGTAGAGACCCAGTACTTC. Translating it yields CASKRAWVETQYF.

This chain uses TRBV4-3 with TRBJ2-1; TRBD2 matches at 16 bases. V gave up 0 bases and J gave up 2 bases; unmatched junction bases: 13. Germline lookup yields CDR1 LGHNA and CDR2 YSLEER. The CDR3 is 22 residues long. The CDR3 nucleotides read TGCGCCAGCAGCCAAGATTGGTCGTCGGGACTAGCGGGAGGGCTCCCCTACAATGAGCAGTTCTTC. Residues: CASSQDWSSGLAGGLPYNEQFF.

The CDR3, as DNA: TGTGCCAGCAGGGGTACCGGGGGCAATGAGCAGTTCTTC. It yields the protein CASRGTGGNEQFF. V is TRBV6-5 and J is TRBJ2-1; possibly TRBD2 for D (6 bases). CDR3 length: 13 amino acids. Deletions cut 6 bases from V and 6 bases from J, with 12 bases between. CDR1 and CDR2 (germline): MNHEY, SVGAGI.

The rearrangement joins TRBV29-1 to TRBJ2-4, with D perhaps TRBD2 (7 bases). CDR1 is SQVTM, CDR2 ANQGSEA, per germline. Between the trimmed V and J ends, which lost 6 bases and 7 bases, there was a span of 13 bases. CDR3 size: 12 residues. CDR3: CSVGEGGNIQYF. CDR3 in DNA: TGCAGCGTGGGGGAGGGGGGGAACATTCAGTACTTC. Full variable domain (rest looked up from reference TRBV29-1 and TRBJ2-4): SAVISQKPSRDICQRGTSLTIQCQVDSQVTMMFWYRQQPGQSLTLIATANQGSEATYESGFVIDKFPISRPNLTFSTLTVSNMSPEDSSIYLCSVGEGGNIQYFGAGTRLSVL.

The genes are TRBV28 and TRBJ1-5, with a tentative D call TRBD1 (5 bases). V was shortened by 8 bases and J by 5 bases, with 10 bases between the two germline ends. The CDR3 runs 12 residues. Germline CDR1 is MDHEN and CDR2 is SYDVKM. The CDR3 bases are TGTGCCAGCTCGGGGGGGTATCAGCCCCAGCATTTT. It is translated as CASSGGYQPQHF.